This TCR beta chain was sequenced for a study of blood T cells in healthy people across ages. With a J-beta primer mix and a sample-barcoded 5' primer, a second PCR ran about 6 to 11 cycles. In TCRdb, the 5' RACE reads were re-called with MiXCR into one record per CDR3 protein. Of over a million distinct CDR3 sequences listed, roughly 40% are singletons. CDR1 is SNHLY and CDR2 is FYNNEI in the germline V gene. Trimming took 6 bases from V and 3 from J, leaving 9 bases between them. The CDR3 spans 12 residues. This clonotype was seen only a few times. The TCR sequence derives from a woman aged 18-35 years in good health. V usage is TRBV2 and J usage is TRBJ2-7; unclear D gene. Sequencing was done on a sample of blood. CDR3: CASSRRNYEQYF. The CDR3 bases are TGTGCCAGCAGCCGGAGAAACTACGAGCAGTACTTC.